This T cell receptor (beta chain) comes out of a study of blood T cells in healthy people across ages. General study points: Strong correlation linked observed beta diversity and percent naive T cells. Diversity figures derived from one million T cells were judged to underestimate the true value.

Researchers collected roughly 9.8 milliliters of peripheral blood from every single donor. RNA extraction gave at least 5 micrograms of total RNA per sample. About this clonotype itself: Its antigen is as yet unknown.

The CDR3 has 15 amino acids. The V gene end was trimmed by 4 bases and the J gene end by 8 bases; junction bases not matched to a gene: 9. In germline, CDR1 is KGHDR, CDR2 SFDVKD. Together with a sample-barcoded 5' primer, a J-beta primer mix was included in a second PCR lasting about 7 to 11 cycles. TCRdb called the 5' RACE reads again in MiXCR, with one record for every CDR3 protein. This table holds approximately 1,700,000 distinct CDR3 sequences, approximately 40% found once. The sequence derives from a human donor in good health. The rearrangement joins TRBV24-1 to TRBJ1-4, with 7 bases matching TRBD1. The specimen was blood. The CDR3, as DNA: TGTGCCACCAGTGAGAAGGGGGCGAGAGGCGAAAAACTGTTTTTT. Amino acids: CATSEKGARGEKLFF.